This entry lists 20 T cell receptor beta chains sequenced from one sample in a study of beta chain features in type 1 diabetes. Investigators reverse transcribed all isolated RNA, so they sequenced expressed TCRB transcripts. Assay used: immunoSEQ multiplex PCR; TCRdb lists only in-frame clones, some missing. The sample records 600,000 to 700,000 clones, 9.5% to 15% being singletons. What these receptors recognize is not known. Study conclusions and caveats: For Type 1 diabetes patients, all four CD4+ subsets carried TCRB CDR3s that were moderately but significantly shorter.

The sample was naive CD4+ T cells from blood. The receptors come from a man between 25 and 39 years old with type 1 diabetes.

In this sample, this clone turned up a few times. The sample contains more than one DNA sequence encoding this CDR3. J is TRBJ1-5 and V is TRBV2, with 9 bases matching TRBD1. This CDR3 has 14 amino acids. Germline CDR1 SNHLY, CDR2 FYNNEI. Trimming at V came to 4 bases and at J to 7 bases, leaving 5 bases not matched to a gene. Here the CDR3 DNA reads TGTGCCAGCAGTGGGACAGGGGAGGGACAGCCCCAGCATTTT. Amino acid sequence: CASSGTGEGQPQHF.

V is TRBV25-1 and J is TRBJ2-7, with 9 positions matching TRBD2. V trimming: 1 base; J trimming: 4 bases; junction bases outside the gene matches: 8. Germline V lookup: CDR1 MGHDK, CDR2 SYGVNS. The length of the CDR3 is 16 residues. CDR3 in DNA: TGTGCCAGCAGTGAATGGGGTAGCGGGGGATCTTACGAGCAGTACTTC. This sequence encodes CASSEWGSGGSYEQYF.

The genes are TRBV7-9 and TRBJ2-1; 10 nucleotides line up with TRBD2. This CDR3 contains 13 residues. The germline CDR1 and CDR2 sequences are SEHNR and FQNEAQ (reference sequence). J lost 8 bases, V lost 4 bases, and 2 bases had no gene match. The CDR3 DNA follows: TGTGCCAGCAGCTCTAGCGGGGGTGATGAGCAGTTCTTC. Protein product: CASSSSGGDEQFF.

This clone has a single count. The chain links TRBV2 to TRBJ2-1; either TRBD1 or TRBD2 may fit D (5 bases each). The CDR3 has 14 residues. The germline gives CDR1 SNHLY, CDR2 FYNNEI. The ends were cut back, 6 bases at V and 6 bases at J, with 15 bases in the middle. The CDR3 bases are TGTGCCAGCAGACCCGGGACCGCAGGCAATGAGCAGTTCTTC. It specifies CASRPGTAGNEQFF.

The rearrangement links TRBV2 to TRBJ1-4; D is ambiguous. CDR3 size: 14 residues. Per germline, CDR1 SNHLY and CDR2 FYNNEI. The germline V and J ends were trimmed by 3 bases and 4 bases, with 9 bases remaining between them. CDR3 amino acids: CASSERADNEKLFF. The CDR3 DNA is TGTGCCAGCAGTGAGAGGGCAGATAATGAAAAACTGTTTTTT.

The chain carries TRBV29-1 and TRBJ1-1; 9 bases are a match to TRBD1. Germline-derived CDR1 and CDR2 are SQVTM and ANQGSEA. Germline trimming cut 8 bases from V and 4 bases from J; bases unmatched to any gene: 11. The CDR3 runs to 14 residues. For the CDR3, the DNA is TGCAGCTCCGGACAGGGGTTTGATGGCACTGAAGCTTTCTTT. Its protein is CSSGQGFDGTEAFF. The entire variable domain, with the rest obtained from reference TRBV29-1 and TRBJ1-1, is as follows: SAVISQKPSRDICQRGTSLTIQCQVDSQVTMMFWYRQQPGQSLTLIATANQGSEATYESGFVIDKFPISRPNLTFSTLTVSNMSPEDSSIYLCSSGQGFDGTEAFFGQGTRLTVV.

V is TRBV29-1 and J is TRBJ1-1; 7 nucleotides line up with TRBD1. With V trimmed by 3 bases and J by 7 bases, 8 bases remained unmatched. The CDR3 is 13 amino acids. CDR1 and CDR2 (germline): SQVTM, ANQGSEA. In DNA form, the CDR3 reads TGCAGCGTTGAGGAAGACAGGGCCCTTGAAGCTTTCTTT. It yields the protein CSVEEDRALEAFF. The variable domain in full, with the rest retrieved from reference TRBV29-1 and TRBJ1-1, is SAVISQKPSRDICQRGTSLTIQCQVDSQVTMMFWYRQQPGQSLTLIATANQGSEATYESGFVIDKFPISRPNLTFSTLTVSNMSPEDSSIYLCSVEEDRALEAFFGQGTRLTVV.

The rearrangement joins TRBV7-2 to TRBJ2-5; D not certain. From germline, CDR1 is SGHTA and CDR2 FQGNSA. V was shortened by 2 bases and J by 0 bases, with 16 bases between the two germline ends. CDR3 length: 17 amino acids. The CDR3 DNA is TGTGCCAGCAGCTTAAGAGTACCTAGGTTTAACCAAGAGACCCAGTACTTC. Protein product: CASSLRVPRFNQETQYF.

This clone was seen once. This chain uses TRBV18 with TRBJ2-7, with D tentatively TRBD1 (6 bases). This CDR3 spans 15 amino acids. The V end was cut by 0 bases, the J end by 4 bases, with 13 bases between. Germline-derived CDR1 and CDR2 are KGHSH and LQKENI. As DNA, the CDR3 is TGTGCCAGCTCACCACCGGGCAGGGGATGGTACGAGCAGTACTTC. This encodes CASSPPGRGWYEQYF.

As for this clone: The same CDR3 is also encoded by other DNA sequences in this sample. This rearrangement joins TRBV7-2 to TRBJ2-5; unclear D gene. The CDR3 consists of 14 residues. CDR1 is SGHTA and CDR2 is FQGNSA in the germline V gene. The ends were cut back, 1 base at V and 2 bases at J, with 8 bases in the middle. The CDR3 bases are TGTGCCAGCAGCTTAGGATCAGTGCAAGAGACCCAGTACTTC. Translated: CASSLGSVQETQYF.

This clone was observed a few times. V gene TRBV2 combines with J gene TRBJ1-2, with D unresolved. Per germline, CDR1 SNHLY and CDR2 FYNNEI. The V gene lost 1 base and the J gene lost 8 bases, with 8 bases spanning the gap. This CDR3 is 12 amino acids long. CDR3 coding DNA: TGTGCCAGCAGTGAAGGGTCAGGAGGCTACACCTTC. Translation: CASSEGSGGYTF.

The V call is TRBV7-2, the J call TRBJ2-7; D possibly corresponds to TRBD1 (5 bases). Germline V lookup: CDR1 SGHTA, CDR2 FQGNSA. The CDR3 is made up of 15 amino acids. The germline V and J ends were trimmed by 2 bases and 2 bases, with 13 bases remaining between them. CDR3 sequence (DNA): TGTGCCAGCAGCTTAACAGGACATCGACCCTACGAGCAGTACTTC. Residues: CASSLTGHRPYEQYF.

V and J are TRBV15 and TRBJ2-1; TRBD2 agrees at 10 bases. The CDR3 runs 17 residues. Trimming cost V 4 bases and J 4 bases; bases outside gene matches: 10. In germline, CDR1 is LNHNV, CDR2 YYDKDF (reference sequence). The CDR3 loop reads CATSTGRISGRYNEQFF. DNA of the CDR3: TGTGCCACCAGCACCGGGCGGATTAGCGGGAGGTACAATGAGCAGTTCTTC.

V usage is TRBV7-3 and J usage is TRBJ2-1; weak D call: TRBD1 (6 bases). In germline, CDR1 is SGHTA, CDR2 FQGTGA. The CDR3 contains 14 residues. V lost 6 bases and J 1 base, leaving 10 bases between the germline ends. Here the CDR3 DNA reads TGTGCCAGCAGTAGGACAGAGTCCTACAATGAGCAGTTCTTC. Translation: CASSRTESYNEQFF. Using reference TRBV7-3 and TRBJ2-1 for the parts outside the CDR3, the full variable domain is GAGVSQTPSNKVTEKGKYVELRCDPISGHTALYWYRQSLGQGPEFLIYFQGTGAADDSGLPNDRFFAVRPEGSVSTLKIQRTERGDSAVYLCASSRTESYNEQFFGPGTRLTVL.

J is TRBJ1-5 and V is TRBV7-2; D gene unclear. This CDR3 has 14 residues. Germline V gene sequence: CDR1 SGHTA, CDR2 FQGNSA. Trimming shortened V by 5 bases and J by 1 base, and 9 bases separated the two germline ends. This CDR3 is CASSPPPSNQPQHF. As DNA, the CDR3 is TGTGCCAGCAGCCCTCCCCCGAGCAATCAGCCCCAGCATTTT.

For this clone: Other DNA sequences of this sample code for an identical CDR3. V and J are TRBV5-1 and TRBJ2-7, with D hard to call. Germline CDR1 SGHRS, CDR2 YFSETQ. V lost 0 bases and J 2 bases, leaving 6 bases between the germline ends. This CDR3 is built from 13 residues. The CDR3 loop reads CASSLDRTYEQYF. DNA of the CDR3: TGCGCCAGCAGCTTGGACAGAACCTACGAGCAGTACTTC.

The chain recombines TRBV25-1 with TRBJ1-1, with 7 nucleotides matching TRBD1. The CDR3 has 16 amino acids. V was pared by 3 bases and J by 1 base, with 8 bases of the junction left unmatched. In germline, CDR1 is MGHDK, CDR2 SYGVNS. The CDR3 nucleotides are TGTGCCAGCAGTGATAGTCCGGGACAGCAGAACACTGAAGCTTTCTTT. Protein: CASSDSPGQQNTEAFF.

This clone appeared a few times. This chain joins TRBV6-1 and TRBJ1-2; 9 positions agree with TRBD1. The J segment lost 2 bases and the V segment lost 4 bases, leaving 5 bases of the junction unmatched. This CDR3 contains 15 residues. From germline, CDR1 is MNHNS and CDR2 SASEGT. The CDR3 region is CASSALQGANYGYTF. The CDR3 coding sequence is TGTGCCAGCAGTGCCTTACAGGGGGCAAACTATGGCTACACCTTC.

V is TRBV29-1 and J is TRBJ2-1, with unresolved D. Germline loops: CDR1 SQVTM, CDR2 ANQGSEA. V lost 6 bases and J lost 4, with 16 bases in between. This CDR3 region has 14 residues. CDR3 DNA sequence: TGCAGCGTCCCGGGCCACCAGGTTTACAATGAGCAGTTCTTC. Its protein product is CSVPGHQVYNEQFF.

In its sample, this clone was seen a few times. The chain recombines TRBV10-3 with TRBJ2-3; TRBD1 aligns across 8 bases. Unmatched junction bases numbered 7, after V lost 0 bases and J lost 2 bases. Germline V gene lookup returns CDR1 ENHRY and CDR2 SYGVKD. CDR3 size: 17 residues. As DNA, the CDR3 is TGTGCCATCAGTGAGTCAACCGGGACAGGCAACACAGATACGCAGTATTTT. Its protein is CAISESTGTGNTDTQYF.